This T cell receptor (beta chain) was captured by sequencing in a study of blood T cell repertoires in COVID-19. Whole-study context: Samples representing acute and convalescent COVID-19 were sourced from the United States, Italy and Spain. PBMCs, B-cell-depleted T cells, or T cells provided the cDNA or gDNA that made up the material.

This CDR3 spans 16 amino acids. Germline-derived CDR1 and CDR2 are SEHNR and FQNEAQ (reference sequence). Trimming pared 6 bases from V and 7 bases from J, leaving 19 bases between. As processed by the authors: Using reference gene primer amplification, nucleated cell counts were estimated. Data came from immunoSEQ multiplex PCR; TCRdb stores just in-frame clones and leaves some out. D and trimming were read from the DNA, whereas the V and J calls and clone size are those reported in that table. The data contain approximately 170,000 clones, about four fifths of them singletons. The chain couples TRBV7-9 to TRBJ1-6; D gene ambiguous. The receptor comes from a man between 65 and 85 years old with active or convalescent COVID-19. The sample comprised peripheral blood. CDR3 sequence: CASSYTGNIPNSPLHF. The CDR3 DNA is TGTGCCAGCAGTTACACGGGAAATATTCCCAATTCACCCCTCCACTTT.